These T cell receptor beta chains were read from a single sample in a study of blood T cell repertoires in COVID-19. TCRdb keeps only in-frame clones here, not all; method: immunoSEQ multiplex PCR. The table shows hundreds of thousands of clones, with roughly 85% occurring only once. Sequencing was done on a sample of peripheral blood. These receptors were obtained from a woman younger than 35 with acute or convalescent COVID-19. The CDR3 runs from the conserved cysteine through the conserved F or W. Each record gives: V gene, D gene, J gene, clone size, CDR3 protein, CDR3 DNA. A D gene is named only where the DNA matches it firmly. Expanded clones are given a class, and other clones once, few, many or no size at all.

v_gene: TRBV9; d_gene: TRBD1; j_gene: TRBJ1-1; abundance: -; CDR3aa: CASSAGQGKVPEAFF; CDR3nt: TGTGCCAGCAGCGCTGGACAGGGTAAAGTTCCTGAAGCTTTCTTT
v_gene: TRBV2; d_gene: -; j_gene: TRBJ2-1; abundance: -; CDR3aa: CASSERFF; CDR3nt: TGTGCCAGCAGTGAACGGTTCTTC
v_gene: TRBV18; d_gene: -; j_gene: TRBJ2-7; abundance: -; CDR3aa: CASSPGQTYEQYF; CDR3nt: TGTGCCAGCTCACCGGGACAAACCTACGAGCAGTACTTC
v_gene: TRBV5-6; d_gene: TRBD2; j_gene: TRBJ2-2; abundance: -; CDR3aa: CASSLAGLANGELFF; CDR3nt: TGTGCCAGCAGCTTGGCAGGACTAGCCAACGGGGAGCTGTTTTTT
v_gene: TRBV10-2; d_gene: TRBD1; j_gene: TRBJ1-5; abundance: -; CDR3aa: CASSVDRADQPQHF; CDR3nt: TGCGCCAGCAGTGTCGACAGGGCCGATCAGCCCCAGCATTTT
v_gene: TRBV29-1; d_gene: -; j_gene: TRBJ1-3; abundance: -; CDR3aa: CSVEENLRGNTIYF; CDR3nt: TGCAGCGTTGAAGAAAACTTACGAGGAAACACCATATATTTT
v_gene: TRBV3-1/TRBV3-2; d_gene: -; j_gene: TRBJ2-7; abundance: -; CDR3aa: CARPAQVPHSDNYEQYF; CDR3nt: TGTGCCCGCCCCGCGCAGGTGCCTCATTCTGACAACTACGAGCAGTACTTC
v_gene: TRBV11-1; d_gene: -; j_gene: TRBJ2-5; abundance: few; CDR3aa: CASSFLQGQETQYF; CDR3nt: TGTGCCAGCAGCTTTCTCCAGGGCCAAGAGACCCAGTACTTC
v_gene: TRBV19; d_gene: TRBD1; j_gene: TRBJ1-2; abundance: -; CDR3aa: CASRPRTGTNHYGYTF; CDR3nt: TGTGCCAGTAGACCCCGGACAGGCACAAACCACTATGGCTACACCTTC
v_gene: TRBV9; d_gene: TRBD2; j_gene: TRBJ2-1; abundance: -; CDR3aa: CASSALAGAYNEQFF; CDR3nt: TGTGCCAGCAGCGCCCTAGCGGGGGCCTACAATGAGCAGTTCTTC
v_gene: TRBV5-8; d_gene: TRBD1; j_gene: TRBJ1-1; abundance: -; CDR3aa: CASDSGTVGTEAFF; CDR3nt: TGTGCCAGCGACTCCGGGACAGTAGGGACTGAAGCTTTCTTT
v_gene: TRBV21-1; d_gene: -; j_gene: TRBJ1-5; abundance: -; CDR3aa: CASSTSGTAFSNQPQHF; CDR3nt: TGTGCCAGCAGCACGTCTGGGACAGCCTTTAGCAATCAGCCCCAGCATTTT
v_gene: TRBV11-2; d_gene: TRBD2; j_gene: TRBJ2-1; abundance: -; CDR3aa: CASSLGPAGANEQFF; CDR3nt: TGTGCCAGCAGCTTAGGCCCAGCGGGGGCCAATGAGCAGTTCTTC
v_gene: TRBV2; d_gene: TRBD1; j_gene: TRBJ1-1; abundance: -; CDR3aa: CASRGTGEAFF; CDR3nt: TGTGCCAGCAGGGGGACAGGTGAAGCTTTCTTT
v_gene: TRBV6-6; d_gene: -; j_gene: TRBJ1-3; abundance: -; CDR3aa: CAGLAEGAGNTIYF; CDR3nt: TGTGCCGGTCTAGCCGAGGGGGCTGGAAACACCATATATTTT
v_gene: TRBV9; d_gene: TRBD1; j_gene: TRBJ1-2; abundance: -; CDR3aa: CASSVDRGDGYTF; CDR3nt: TGTGCCAGCAGCGTAGACAGGGGGGATGGCTACACCTTC
v_gene: TRBV27; d_gene: -; j_gene: TRBJ2-1; abundance: -; CDR3aa: CASRMGLINNEQFF; CDR3nt: TGTGCCAGCAGAATGGGACTTATCAACAATGAGCAGTTCTTC
v_gene: TRBV19; d_gene: -; j_gene: TRBJ2-6; abundance: -; CDR3aa: CASSQTGTFSGANVLTF; CDR3nt: TGTGCCAGTAGTCAAACCGGGACTTTCTCTGGGGCCAACGTCCTGACTTTC
v_gene: TRBV3-1/TRBV3-2; d_gene: TRBD2; j_gene: TRBJ2-1; abundance: once; CDR3aa: CASSPWTSSYNEQFF; CDR3nt: TGTGCCAGCAGCCCCTGGACTAGCTCCTACAATGAGCAGTTCTTC
v_gene: TRBV2; d_gene: -; j_gene: TRBJ2-4; abundance: -; CDR3aa: CASRFVAVAKNIQYF; CDR3nt: TGTGCCAGCAGATTCGTCGCAGTAGCCAAAAACATTCAGTACTTC
v_gene: TRBV7-9; d_gene: TRBD1; j_gene: TRBJ1-1; abundance: -; CDR3aa: CASSLGTGEPAFF; CDR3nt: TGTGCCAGCAGCTTGGGGACAGGGGAACCAGCTTTCTTT
v_gene: TRBV6-6; d_gene: -; j_gene: TRBJ1-3; abundance: -; CDR3aa: CASMETYSGNTIYF; CDR3nt: TGTGCCAGCATGGAGACTTACTCTGGAAACACCATATATTTT
v_gene: TRBV5-1; d_gene: -; j_gene: TRBJ2-1; abundance: -; CDR3aa: CASSSLATYNEQFF; CDR3nt: TGCGCCAGCAGCTCCCTAGCTACCTACAATGAGCAGTTCTTC
v_gene: TRBV24-1; d_gene: TRBD1; j_gene: TRBJ2-1; abundance: -; CDR3aa: CATSELTGNEQFF; CDR3nt: TGTGCCACCAGTGAATTGACAGGGAATGAGCAGTTCTTC
v_gene: TRBV12-5; d_gene: TRBD1; j_gene: TRBJ1-2; abundance: -; CDR3aa: CASGLVSGQGAVGYTF; CDR3nt: TGTGCTAGTGGTTTGGTTTCGGGACAGGGGGCGGTTGGCTACACCTTC
v_gene: TRBV29-1; d_gene: TRBD2; j_gene: TRBJ2-1; abundance: -; CDR3aa: CSVEVSGSSYNEQFF; CDR3nt: TGCAGCGTCGAAGTGAGCGGGAGTTCCTACAATGAGCAGTTCTTC
v_gene: TRBV15; d_gene: -; j_gene: TRBJ1-1; abundance: -; CDR3aa: CATSSQPPRGEAFF; CDR3nt: TGTGCCACCAGCAGTCAACCCCCCCGGGGAGAAGCTTTCTTT
v_gene: TRBV9; d_gene: -; j_gene: TRBJ1-3; abundance: once; CDR3aa: CASSAAGSGNTIYF; CDR3nt: TGTGCCAGCAGCGCCGCAGGATCAGGAAACACCATATATTTT
v_gene: TRBV30; d_gene: TRBD1; j_gene: TRBJ2-7; abundance: -; CDR3aa: CAWTPRWGQLIHYEQYF; CDR3nt: TGTGCCTGGACCCCCCGGTGGGGACAGCTTATTCACTACGAGCAGTACTTC
v_gene: TRBV9; d_gene: -; j_gene: TRBJ2-3; abundance: -; CDR3aa: CASSVERATDTQYF; CDR3nt: TGTGCCAGCAGCGTAGAACGAGCCACAGATACGCAGTATTTT
v_gene: TRBV5-4; d_gene: -; j_gene: TRBJ2-7; abundance: once; CDR3aa: CASSLDRVTGEQYF; CDR3nt: TGTGCCAGCAGCTTGGACAGGGTTACGGGCGAGCAGTACTTC
v_gene: TRBV21-1; d_gene: -; j_gene: TRBJ2-5; abundance: medium-sized; CDR3aa: CASDNAGTQKETQYF; CDR3nt: TGTGCCAGCGACAACGCAGGGACTCAGAAAGAGACCCAGTACTTC
v_gene: TRBV5-1; d_gene: -; j_gene: TRBJ2-2; abundance: -; CDR3aa: CASKDWANTGELFF; CDR3nt: TGCGCCAGCAAGGACTGGGCTAACACCGGGGAGCTGTTTTTT
v_gene: TRBV7-2; d_gene: -; j_gene: TRBJ2-5; abundance: -; CDR3aa: CASSPGLETQYF; CDR3nt: TGTGCCAGCAGCCCGGGGTTGGAGACCCAGTACTTC
v_gene: TRBV6-5; d_gene: -; j_gene: TRBJ1-2; abundance: -; CDR3aa: CASSAGGANYGYTF; CDR3nt: TGTGCCAGCAGCGCCGGAGGGGCTAACTATGGCTACACCTTC
v_gene: TRBV5-6; d_gene: -; j_gene: TRBJ2-2; abundance: -; CDR3aa: CASSLLVGLTGELFF; CDR3nt: TGTGCCAGCAGCTTGCTAGTGGGACTCACCGGGGAGCTGTTTTTT
v_gene: TRBV2; d_gene: -; j_gene: TRBJ2-3; abundance: -; CDR3aa: CASSEGGRTDTQYF; CDR3nt: TGTGCCAGCAGTGAGGGTGGGAGGACAGATACGCAGTATTTT
v_gene: TRBV9; d_gene: -; j_gene: TRBJ2-5; abundance: once; CDR3aa: CASSLGSGAAETQYF; CDR3nt: TGTGCCAGCAGCCTGGGGAGTGGAGCGGCAGAGACCCAGTACTTC
v_gene: TRBV11-2; d_gene: -; j_gene: TRBJ2-7; abundance: once; CDR3aa: CASSLSYYEQYF; CDR3nt: TGTGCCAGCAGCTTATCTTACTACGAGCAGTACTTC
v_gene: TRBV7-6; d_gene: -; j_gene: TRBJ1-3; abundance: -; CDR3aa: CASSQQTSGNTIYF; CDR3nt: TGTGCCAGCAGCCAACAGACCTCTGGAAACACCATATATTTT
v_gene: TRBV7-9; d_gene: TRBD2; j_gene: TRBJ2-1; abundance: once; CDR3aa: CASTAWGGRSYNEQFF; CDR3nt: TGTGCCAGCACCGCCTGGGGGGGTAGGTCCTACAATGAGCAGTTCTTC
v_gene: TRBV6-5; d_gene: TRBD1; j_gene: TRBJ1-2; abundance: -; CDR3aa: CASSRTGGNYGYTF; CDR3nt: TGTGCCAGCAGTCGGACAGGGGGCAACTATGGCTACACCTTC
v_gene: TRBV19; d_gene: -; j_gene: TRBJ1-1; abundance: -; CDR3aa: CASGSGWNTEAFF; CDR3nt: TGTGCCAGTGGGTCAGGGTGGAACACTGAAGCTTTCTTT
v_gene: TRBV5-1; d_gene: -; j_gene: TRBJ1-4; abundance: few; CDR3aa: CASSSHQGSNEKLFF; CDR3nt: TGCGCCAGCAGCTCCCATCAGGGGTCTAATGAAAAACTGTTTTTT
v_gene: TRBV7-3; d_gene: -; j_gene: TRBJ2-3; abundance: -; CDR3aa: CASSLESTDTQYF; CDR3nt: TGTGCCAGCAGCTTAGAGTCAACAGATACGCAGTATTTT
v_gene: TRBV15; d_gene: -; j_gene: TRBJ2-7; abundance: -; CDR3aa: CATSRDAPTGSEQYF; CDR3nt: TGTGCCACCAGCAGAGACGCCCCTACAGGGAGCGAGCAGTACTTC
v_gene: TRBV9; d_gene: -; j_gene: TRBJ1-1; abundance: -; CDR3aa: CASSPTGGNTEAFF; CDR3nt: TGTGCCAGCAGCCCCACGGGTGGGAACACTGAAGCTTTCTTT
v_gene: TRBV10-1; d_gene: TRBD2; j_gene: TRBJ2-1; abundance: -; CDR3aa: CASTPNRGGSYNEQFF; CDR3nt: TGCGCCAGCACCCCCAATCGCGGGGGGTCCTACAATGAGCAGTTCTTC
v_gene: TRBV2; d_gene: TRBD2; j_gene: TRBJ2-7; abundance: -; CDR3aa: CASSGLAGVDEQYF; CDR3nt: TGTGCCAGCAGCGGACTAGCGGGAGTAGACGAGCAGTACTTC
v_gene: TRBV12-3/TRBV12-4; d_gene: -; j_gene: TRBJ1-1; abundance: -; CDR3aa: CASLDMNTEAFF; CDR3nt: TGTGCCAGCCTTGACATGAACACTGAAGCTTTCTTT
v_gene: TRBV5-1; d_gene: TRBD1; j_gene: TRBJ1-4; abundance: -; CDR3aa: CASSQFDRATSFNEKLFF; CDR3nt: TGCGCCAGCAGCCAATTCGACAGGGCCACTTCTTTTAATGAAAAACTGTTTTTT
v_gene: TRBV6-5; d_gene: -; j_gene: TRBJ1-2; abundance: -; CDR3aa: CASSRGEGYTF; CDR3nt: TGTGCCAGCAGCCGGGGGGAAGGCTACACCTTC
v_gene: TRBV7-2; d_gene: TRBD1; j_gene: TRBJ2-3; abundance: -; CDR3aa: CASSSGQGATDTQYF; CDR3nt: TGTGCCAGCAGCTCCGGACAGGGGGCCACAGATACGCAGTATTTT
v_gene: TRBV12-5; d_gene: -; j_gene: TRBJ2-3; abundance: -; CDR3aa: CASGLAAGGSDTQYF; CDR3nt: TGTGCTAGTGGTTTGGCGGCAGGGGGGTCAGATACGCAGTATTTT
v_gene: TRBV27; d_gene: TRBD2; j_gene: TRBJ2-1; abundance: -; CDR3aa: CASSLAGGYNEQFF; CDR3nt: TGTGCCAGCAGTTTAGCGGGAGGGTACAATGAGCAGTTCTTC
v_gene: TRBV9; d_gene: -; j_gene: TRBJ1-2; abundance: -; CDR3aa: CASSSRREGTDGYTF; CDR3nt: TGTGCCAGCAGCTCACGCAGGGAGGGTACCGATGGCTACACCTTC
v_gene: TRBV6-1; d_gene: -; j_gene: TRBJ1-5; abundance: -; CDR3aa: CASSEAAQGSNQPQHF; CDR3nt: TGTGCCAGCAGTGAAGCGGCACAGGGAAGCAATCAGCCCCAGCATTTT
v_gene: TRBV3-1/TRBV3-2; d_gene: -; j_gene: TRBJ1-2; abundance: -; CDR3aa: CASSRGAASNYGYTF; CDR3nt: TGTGCCAGCAGCCGCGGGGCAGCCTCCAACTATGGCTACACCTTC
v_gene: TRBV15; d_gene: TRBD2; j_gene: TRBJ2-1; abundance: few; CDR3aa: CATSRVGVSGVSDNEQFF; CDR3nt: TGTGCCACCAGCAGAGTCGGCGTTAGCGGGGTCTCCGACAATGAGCAGTTCTTC